A single sample is the source of the 12 T cell receptor beta chains below, sequenced in a study of metastatic and nonmetastatic thyroid tumors. Until they underwent thyroid surgery, no patient had received any treatment. TCRdb used MiXCR to call clones anew from the PCR reads. Among over 40,000 clones listed, around 23% were seen once. Sequenced: blood. Receptors were obtained from a male donor with papillary thyroid cancer or a benign thyroid nodule (not recorded which). Some clones in this sample may be carry-over from other donors' samples.

J is TRBJ2-2 and V is TRBV18; 10 bases agree with TRBD2. This CDR3 has 16 residues. V lost 6 bases to trimming and J lost 4 bases; unmatched junction nucleotides: 8. Germline V gives CDR1 KGHSH, CDR2 LQKENI. The CDR3: CASSPVLAGVTGELFF. DNA of the CDR3: TGTGCCAGCTCCCCTGTCCTAGCGGGAGTCACCGGGGAGCTGTTTTTT.

This clone was observed many times. V usage is TRBV19 and J usage is TRBJ1-6; D may be TRBD1 (6 bases). The CDR3 contains 16 residues. Trimming shortened V by 5 bases and J by 6 bases, and 17 bases separated the two germline ends. The germline V gene encodes CDR1 LNHDA and CDR2 SQIVND (reference sequence). DNA for the CDR3: TGTGCCAGTAGTGCGACGACAGGTAGTGGTAATTCACCCCTCCACTTT. Protein: CASSATTGSGNSPLHF. Looking up the rest from reference TRBV19 and TRBJ1-6 gives the full variable domain: DGGITQSPKYLFRKEGQNVTLSCEQNLNHDAMYWYRQDPGQGLRLIYYSQIVNDFQKGDIAEGYSVSREKKESFPLTVTSAQKNPTAFYLCASSATTGSGNSPLHFGNGTRLTVT.

This chain connects TRBV11-2 to TRBJ1-1, with D uncertain. This CDR3 is built from 13 residues. The germline V gene has CDR1 SGHAT and CDR2 FQNNGV. The V and J ends lost 0 bases and 10 bases respectively, with 12 bases between them. CDR3 loop: CASSLERDAVAFF. CDR3 sequence (DNA): TGTGCCAGCAGCTTAGAACGGGATGCAGTAGCTTTCTTT. Variable domain in full (rest from reference TRBV11-2 and TRBJ1-1): EAGVAQSPRYKIIEKRQSVAFWCNPISGHATLYWYQQILGQGPKLLIQFQNNGVVDDSQLPKDRFSAERLKGVDSTLKIQPAKLEDSAVYLCASSLERDAVAFFGQGTRLTVV.

This rearrangement joins TRBV6-1 to TRBJ2-1, with TRBD2 matching 11 bases. The length of the CDR3 is 12 residues. CDR1 and CDR2 from the germline V gene are MNHNS and SASEGT. In DNA, the CDR3 is TGTATAGCGGGAGGGCCGATAGATGAGCAGTTCTTC. Translating gives CIAGGPIDEQFF.

This clone was found a few times. Given a much more abundant clone one base away, this may be a read error. The same CDR3 can be traced to other DNA sequences in this sample. V is TRBV3-1 and J is TRBJ2-7; D is ambiguous. From germline, CDR1 is LGHDT and CDR2 YNNKEL (reference sequence). Between the trimmed V and J ends, which lost 1 base and 6 bases, there was a span of 16 bases. The CDR3 extends over 15 amino acids. The CDR3 nucleotides read TGTGCCAGCAGCCAAGGCCCCAGTTATCTCGGCGAGCAGTACTTC. Its translation is CASSQGPSYLGEQYF.

This clone was seen at least ten times. This sequence joins TRBV4-1 and TRBJ2-1; TRBD2 aligns across 13 bases. With V trimmed by 6 bases and J by 4 bases, 3 bases remained unmatched. The CDR3 sequence is 15 residues long. Germline-derived CDR1 and CDR2 are MGHRA and YSYEKL. The chain's CDR3 is CASRSGLAGYNEQFF. The CDR3, as DNA: TGCGCCAGCAGGTCGGGACTAGCGGGGTACAATGAGCAGTTCTTC.

J is TRBJ2-3 and V is TRBV6-2 or TRBV6-3; a weak D match, TRBD1 (6 bases). This CDR3 is built from 13 residues. Germline V lookup: CDR1 MNHEY, CDR2 SVGEGT. Trimming shortened V by 5 bases and J by 3 bases, and 9 bases separated the two germline ends. This chain's CDR3 is CASSRTDTDTQYF. The CDR3 region has the DNA TGTGCCAGCAGTAGGACAGATACAGATACGCAGTATTTT.

This clone was picked up a small number of times. DNA of the CDR3: TGCAGTGTGCGTAGCGGGAGAACCGGCCCCTACAATGAGCAGTTCTTC. Residues: CSVRSGRTGPYNEQFF. This sequence joins TRBV20-1 and TRBJ2-1; 9 bases fit TRBD2. The junction had 12 bases not matched to a gene; V was cut back by 7 bases and J by 2 bases. The CDR3 is 16 amino acids. Germline V gene lookup returns CDR1 DFQATT and CDR2 SNEGSKA (reference sequence).

There are a few counts of this clone. A much larger clone lies a single base off, so this may be a read error. CDR3 protein: CSARYLSGTEQYF. The CDR3 DNA is TGCAGTGCTAGATATCTTAGCGGGACCGAGCAGTACTTC. The chain has TRBV20-1 and TRBJ2-7; 8 bases map to TRBD2. The CDR3 extends over 13 amino acids. The junction had 6 bases not matched to a gene; V was cut back by 2 bases and J by 6 bases. Germline lookup yields CDR1 DFQATT and CDR2 SNEGSKA (reference sequence).

The gene calls are TRBV11-2 and TRBJ2-1; 9 nucleotides agree with TRBD2. This CDR3 region has 15 residues. After removal of 6 bases from V and 8 bases from J, the junction contained 11 bases not matched to a gene. From germline, CDR1 is SGHAT and CDR2 FQNNGV. CDR3 in amino acids: CASRQTGLAIDEQFF. The CDR3 DNA reads TGTGCCAGCAGACAAACGGGACTAGCAATTGATGAGCAGTTCTTC.

This clone was picked up many times. V usage is TRBV28 and J usage is TRBJ2-7; D is perhaps TRBD1 (6 bases). V dropped 4 bases and J dropped 5 bases, with 18 bases sitting between them. This CDR3 comprises 15 residues. Germline CDR1 reads MDHEN; CDR2 reads SYDVKM. The CDR3 loop reads CASSSPTGQSHEQYF. Here the CDR3 DNA reads TGTGCCAGCAGTTCACCCACCGGACAGTCCCACGAGCAGTACTTC.

This clone was picked up many times. The chain joins TRBV5-5 to TRBJ2-7, with D uncertain. The germline V gene has CDR1 SGHKS and CDR2 YYEKEE (reference sequence). V lost 3 bases and J 0 bases, leaving 7 bases between the germline ends. The CDR3 runs 13 residues. The CDR3 here is CASSWTPSYEQYF. CDR3 coding DNA: TGTGCCAGCAGCTGGACGCCCTCCTACGAGCAGTACTTC. Looking up the rest from reference TRBV5-5 and TRBJ2-7 gives the full variable domain: DAGVTQSPTHLIKTRGQQVTLRCSPISGHKSVSWYQQVLGQGPQFIFQYYEKEERGRGNFPDRFSARQFPNYSSELNVNALLLGDSALYLCASSWTPSYEQYFGPGTRLTVT.